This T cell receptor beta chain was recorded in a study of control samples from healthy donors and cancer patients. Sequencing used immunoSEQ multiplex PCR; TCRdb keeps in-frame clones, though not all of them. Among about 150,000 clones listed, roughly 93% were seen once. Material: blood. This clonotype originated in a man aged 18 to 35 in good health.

CDR3 in amino acids: CASSLYIGNGYTF. CDR3 coding DNA: TGTGCCAGCAGTTTATATATTGGGAATGGCTACACCTTC. The chain links TRBV27 to TRBJ1-2; no definite D call. V was clipped by 1 base and J by 6 bases, with 9 bases between them. The CDR3 length is 13 residues. The germline CDR1 and CDR2 sequences are MNHEY and SMNVEV (reference sequence).